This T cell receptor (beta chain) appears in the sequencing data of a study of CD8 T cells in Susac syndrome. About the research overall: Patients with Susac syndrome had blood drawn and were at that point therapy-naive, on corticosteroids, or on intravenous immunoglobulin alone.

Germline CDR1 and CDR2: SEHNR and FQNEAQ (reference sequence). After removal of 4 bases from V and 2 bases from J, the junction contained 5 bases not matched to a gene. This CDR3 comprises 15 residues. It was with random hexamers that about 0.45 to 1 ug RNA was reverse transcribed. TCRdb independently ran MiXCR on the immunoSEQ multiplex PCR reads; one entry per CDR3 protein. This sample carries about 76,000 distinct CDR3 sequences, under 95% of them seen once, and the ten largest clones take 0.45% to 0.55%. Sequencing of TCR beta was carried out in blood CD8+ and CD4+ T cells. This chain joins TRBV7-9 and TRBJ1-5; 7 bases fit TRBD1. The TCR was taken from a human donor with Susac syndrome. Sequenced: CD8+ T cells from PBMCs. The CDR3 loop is CASSSTDRGNQPQHF. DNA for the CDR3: TGTGCCAGCAGCTCGACCGACAGGGGCAATCAGCCCCAGCATTTT.